The 19 T cell receptor beta chains reported below all come from one sample, sequenced in a study of T cell changes during pregnancy in multiple sclerosis. Profiling relied on immunoSEQ multiplex PCR, and the TCRdb table lists in-frame clones only, not all of them. This sample has approximately 89,000 clones, with approximately 94% found just once. The sequencing here drew on peripheral blood, taken in the third trimester of pregnancy. Source of these receptors: a female donor with multiple sclerosis, enrolled in a pregnancy study.

The rearrangement uses TRBV19 and TRBJ1-5; possible D gene TRBD1, 5 bases. The CDR3 is made up of 13 amino acids. The germline V gene encodes CDR1 LNHDA and CDR2 SQIVND (reference sequence). V lost 5 bases and J lost 4, with 9 bases in between. CDR3 in amino acids: CASSVDRNQPQHF. In nucleotides, the CDR3 is TGTGCCAGTAGTGTTGACAGAAATCAGCCCCAGCATTTT.

The chain has TRBV6-1 and TRBJ1-5; a possible D gene is TRBD1 (6 bases). With 3 bases removed from V and 7 bases from J, the gap between germline ends came to 25 bases. The CDR3 loop spans 18 amino acids. Germline values: CDR1 MNHNS, CDR2 SASEGT. The CDR3 loop is CASSDLWGAAAGEQPQHF. The CDR3 DNA follows: TGTGCCAGCAGTGACCTTTGGGGGGCCGCGGCGGGGGAACAGCCCCAGCATTTT.

The J gene is TRBJ2-7, the V gene TRBV27, with 8 positions matching TRBD1. Unmatched junction bases numbered 7, after V lost 9 bases and J lost 3 bases. CDR1 MNHEY and CDR2 SMNVEV come from the germline V gene (reference sequence). The CDR3 is 13 amino acids. The CDR3 nucleotides read TGTGCCAGTTCCGGACAGGGAGACTACGAGCAGTACTTC. It yields the protein CASSGQGDYEQYF.

The table lists this clone with a count of one. The rearrangement joins TRBV19 to TRBJ1-2, with D tentatively TRBD1 (5 bases). V was trimmed by 3 bases and J by 3 bases, leaving 17 bases between them. The CDR3 extends over 16 amino acids. Per the germline V gene, CDR1 is LNHDA and CDR2 is SQIVND (reference sequence). CDR3 coding DNA: TGTGCCAGTAGTATGGGGACTTTCGGGAGGGACTATGGCTACACCTTC. Translated: CASSMGTFGRDYGYTF.

The chain links TRBV9 to TRBJ2-2; D perhaps matches TRBD1 (7 bases). The germline gives CDR1 SGDLS, CDR2 YYNGEE. Trimming removed 6 bases at V and 4 bases at J, with 19 bases between. The CDR3 spans 16 residues. The CDR3 region has the DNA TGTGCCAGCACCATAGAGGAGGGGGCGCGCACCGGGGAGCTGTTTTTT. As protein: CASTIEEGARTGELFF.

This rearrangement joins TRBV13 to TRBJ2-7, with TRBD1 as a possible D gene (5 bases). The length of the CDR3 is 14 residues. Looked up from germline, CDR1 is PRHDT and CDR2 is FYEKMQ (reference sequence). V was cut by 3 bases and J by 2 bases, with 11 bases left in between. DNA for the CDR3: TGTGCCAGCAGCTTGCAGGGAACCGCCTACGAGCAGTACTTC. Translation gives CASSLQGTAYEQYF.

The chain combines TRBV4-1 with TRBJ1-1; tentatively, D is TRBD1 (6 bases). The germline CDR1 and CDR2 sequences are MGHRA and YSYEKL. V lost 1 base and J lost 1, with 10 bases in between. The CDR3 covers 15 residues. The CDR3 region has the DNA TGCGCCAGCAGCCAAGGTGGGGGCTCGAACACTGAAGCTTTCTTT. It codes for CASSQGGGSNTEAFF.

This rearrangement joins TRBV6-1 to TRBJ2-3; possible D gene TRBD2, 5 bases. Trimming removed 2 bases from V and 2 bases from J, with 5 bases in between. Germline CDR1 MNHNS, CDR2 SASEGT. The CDR3 length is 13 residues. The CDR3 protein is CASSELATDTQYF. The CDR3 nucleotides read TGTGCCAGCAGTGAACTAGCCACAGATACGCAGTATTTT.

The chain is built from TRBV29-1 and TRBJ2-5; TRBD1 aligns across 12 bases. The J call is doubtful: the DNA matches TRBJ2-7 better. CDR1 and CDR2 (germline): SQVTM, ANQGSEA. The length of the CDR3 is 15 residues. Here the CDR3 reads CSASAPGQGAGEQYF. The CDR3 bases are TGCAGCGCCTCAGCCCCGGGACAGGGGGCGGGCGAGCAGTACTTC.

The chain carries TRBV5-1 and TRBJ2-7; 8 bases agree with TRBD2. The germline gives CDR1 SGHRS, CDR2 YFSETQ. Losses at the gene ends were 4 bases for V and 2 bases for J; bases not matched to a gene: 2. The CDR3 runs to 13 residues. CDR3 region: CASSPTSAYEQYF. The CDR3, as DNA: TGCGCCAGCAGCCCGACTAGCGCCTACGAGCAGTACTTC.

This chain joins TRBV4-1 and TRBJ2-7, with D possibly being TRBD1 (6 bases). There are 15 residues in the CDR3. Germline assignment: CDR1 MGHRA and CDR2 YSYEKL. Trimming removed 3 bases from V and 4 bases from J, with 16 bases in between. CDR3 DNA sequence: TGCGCCAGCAGCCACCTCGTTGGGGGCCTGTACGAGCAGTACTTC. Residues: CASSHLVGGLYEQYF.

The genes are TRBV29-1 and TRBJ2-2; D ambiguous. Trimming removed 7 bases from V and 0 bases from J, with 3 bases in between. The CDR3 has 11 amino acids. Germline CDR1 is SQVTM and CDR2 is ANQGSEA. In DNA, the CDR3 is TGCAGCGCTTCGAACACCGGGGAGCTGTTTTTT. Protein product: CSASNTGELFF.

The chain carries TRBV6-1 and TRBJ1-3, with D unresolved. The CDR3 spans 11 residues. V lost 7 bases and J 4 bases, leaving 5 bases between the germline ends. The germline gives CDR1 MNHNS, CDR2 SASEGT. CDR3 sequence: CASNPGNTIYF. The CDR3 DNA sequence: TGTGCCAGCAATCCGGGAAACACCATATATTTT.

The chain combines TRBV14 with TRBJ2-3, with TRBD2 matching over 14 bases. The CDR3 runs 16 residues. From germline, CDR1 is SGHDN and CDR2 FVKESK. Unmatched junction bases numbered 7, after V lost 3 bases and J lost 8 bases. DNA for the CDR3: TGTGCCAGCAGCCAGGGCGGACTAGCGGGGGGACGTACGCAGTATTTT. This gives the protein CASSQGGLAGGRTQYF.

This CDR3 is CASSSTGAPSYEQYF. CDR3 sequence (DNA): TGTGCCAGCAGTTCGACAGGGGCCCCCTCCTACGAGCAGTACTTC. The rearrangement links TRBV27 to TRBJ2-7; 8 bases are shared with TRBD1. Looked up from germline, CDR1 is MNHEY and CDR2 is SMNVEV (reference sequence). V trimming: 4 bases; J trimming: 0 bases; junction bases outside the gene matches: 5. The CDR3 contains 15 residues.

The J gene is TRBJ2-7, the V gene TRBV21-1; the table's D call, TRBD1, was not checked against the DNA. TRBV21-1 is a pseudogene. The CDR3 contains 14 residues. CDR3 sequence (DNA): TGTGCCAGCAGCAACGGACAGATCTCTTACGAGCAGTACTTC. Translated: CASSNGQISYEQYF.

This rearrangement joins TRBV6-1 to TRBJ1-5; D gene uncertain. Trimming stripped 7 bases from V and 0 bases from J, with 10 bases between. This CDR3 is 14 amino acids long. Germline V gene sequence: CDR1 MNHNS, CDR2 SASEGT. CDR3: CASIEAHSNQPQHF. CDR3 DNA sequence: TGTGCCAGCATCGAGGCTCATAGCAATCAGCCCCAGCATTTT.

The chain carries TRBV7-6 and TRBJ2-1; D might be TRBD1 (6 bases). The germline V gene has CDR1 SGHVS and CDR2 FNYEAQ. V lost 6 bases to trimming and J lost 7 bases, with 19 bases between them. The length of the CDR3 is 15 residues. DNA of the CDR3: TGTGCCAGCAGTTGGGCCGGGACACGGGATAATGAGCAGTTCTTC. This gives the protein CASSWAGTRDNEQFF.

J is TRBJ2-3 and V is TRBV7-8, with D perhaps matching TRBD1 (5 bases). This CDR3 contains 15 residues. Germline-derived CDR1 and CDR2 are SGHVS and FQNEAQ. Deletions cut 2 bases from V and 2 bases from J, with 11 bases between. The CDR3 region is CASSLTGRYTDTQYF. As DNA, the CDR3 is TGTGCCAGCAGCTTAACAGGTCGCTACACAGATACGCAGTATTTT.